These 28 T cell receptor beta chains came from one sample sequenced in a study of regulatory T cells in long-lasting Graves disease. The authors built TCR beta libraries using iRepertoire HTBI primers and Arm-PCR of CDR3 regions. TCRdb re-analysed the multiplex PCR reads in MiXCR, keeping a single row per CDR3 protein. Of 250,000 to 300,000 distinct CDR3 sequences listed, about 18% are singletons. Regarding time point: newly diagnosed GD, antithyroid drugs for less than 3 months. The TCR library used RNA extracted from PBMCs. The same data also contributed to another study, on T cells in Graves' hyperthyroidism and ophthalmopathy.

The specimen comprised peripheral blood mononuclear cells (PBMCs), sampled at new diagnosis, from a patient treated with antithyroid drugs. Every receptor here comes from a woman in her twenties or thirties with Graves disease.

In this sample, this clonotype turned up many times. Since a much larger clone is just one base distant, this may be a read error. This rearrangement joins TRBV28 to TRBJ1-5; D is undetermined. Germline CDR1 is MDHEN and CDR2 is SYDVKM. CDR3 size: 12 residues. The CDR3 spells CACSDHGQPQHF. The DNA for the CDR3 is TGTGCCTGCAGTGACCACGGGCAGCCCCAGCATTTT.

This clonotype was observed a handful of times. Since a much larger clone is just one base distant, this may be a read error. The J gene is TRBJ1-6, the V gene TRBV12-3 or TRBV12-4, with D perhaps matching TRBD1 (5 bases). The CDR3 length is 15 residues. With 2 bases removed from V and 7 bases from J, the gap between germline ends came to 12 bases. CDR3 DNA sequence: TGTGCCAGCAGTTTATTTGGGACCGGGAATTCACCCCTCCACTTT. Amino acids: CASSLFGTGNSPLHF.

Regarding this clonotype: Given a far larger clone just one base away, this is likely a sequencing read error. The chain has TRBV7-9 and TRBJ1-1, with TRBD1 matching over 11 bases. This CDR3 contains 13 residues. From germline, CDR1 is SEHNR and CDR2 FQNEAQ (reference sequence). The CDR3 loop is CASSRTGGTGAFF. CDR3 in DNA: TGTGCCAGCAGCCGGACAGGGGGCACTGGAGCTTTCTTT.

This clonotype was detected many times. CDR3 residues: CSAQGTEGGEAFF. The CDR3 nucleotides read TGCAGTGCCCAGGGGACTGAGGGTGGTGAAGCTTTCTTT. This chain uses TRBV20-1 with TRBJ1-1; D is perhaps TRBD1 (6 bases). V was shortened by 6 bases and J by 7 bases, with 18 bases between the two germline ends. The CDR3 length is 13 residues. CDR1 and CDR2 from the germline V gene are DFQATT and SNEGSKA (reference sequence).

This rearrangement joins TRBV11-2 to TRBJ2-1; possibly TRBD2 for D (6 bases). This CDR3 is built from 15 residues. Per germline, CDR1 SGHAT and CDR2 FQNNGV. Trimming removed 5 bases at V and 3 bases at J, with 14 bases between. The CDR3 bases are TGTGCCAGCAGCCCAGCGTGGGGGGACTACAATGAGCAGTTCTTC. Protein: CASSPAWGDYNEQFF.

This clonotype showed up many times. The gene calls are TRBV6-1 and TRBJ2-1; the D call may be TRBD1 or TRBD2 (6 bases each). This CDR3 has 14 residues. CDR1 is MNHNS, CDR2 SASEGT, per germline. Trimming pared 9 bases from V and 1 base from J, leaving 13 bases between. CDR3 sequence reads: CASRERGSYNEQFF. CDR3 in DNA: TGTGCCAGTCGGGAGAGGGGGTCCTACAATGAGCAGTTCTTC.

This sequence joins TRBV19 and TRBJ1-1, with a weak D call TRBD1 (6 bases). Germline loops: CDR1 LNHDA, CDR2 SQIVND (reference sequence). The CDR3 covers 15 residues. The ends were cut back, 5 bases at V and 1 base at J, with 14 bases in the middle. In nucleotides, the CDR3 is TGTGCCAGTAGTTTACAACAGGGTTGGAACACTGAAGCTTTCTTT. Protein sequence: CASSLQQGWNTEAFF.

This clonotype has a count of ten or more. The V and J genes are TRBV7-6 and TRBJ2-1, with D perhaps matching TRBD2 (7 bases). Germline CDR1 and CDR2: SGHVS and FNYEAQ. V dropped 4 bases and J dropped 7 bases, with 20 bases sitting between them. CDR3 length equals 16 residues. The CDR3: CASSSGGRGTRNEQFF. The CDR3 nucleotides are TGTGCCAGCAGCTCCGGGGGGCGAGGGACAAGGAATGAGCAGTTCTTC.

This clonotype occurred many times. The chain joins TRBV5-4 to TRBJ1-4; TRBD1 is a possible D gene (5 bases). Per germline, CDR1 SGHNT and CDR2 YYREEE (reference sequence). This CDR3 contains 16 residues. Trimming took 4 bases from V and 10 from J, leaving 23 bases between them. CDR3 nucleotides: TGTGCCAGCAGCACTGGGGCTCCGGGACTCGTGGGAAAACTGTTTTTT. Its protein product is CASSTGAPGLVGKLFF.

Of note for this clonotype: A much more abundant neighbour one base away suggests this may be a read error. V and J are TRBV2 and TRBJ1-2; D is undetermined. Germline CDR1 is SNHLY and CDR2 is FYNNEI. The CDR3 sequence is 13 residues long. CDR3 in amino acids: CASKLEVNYGHTF. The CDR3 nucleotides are TGTGCCAGCAAACTCGAGGTTAACTATGGCCACACCTTC.

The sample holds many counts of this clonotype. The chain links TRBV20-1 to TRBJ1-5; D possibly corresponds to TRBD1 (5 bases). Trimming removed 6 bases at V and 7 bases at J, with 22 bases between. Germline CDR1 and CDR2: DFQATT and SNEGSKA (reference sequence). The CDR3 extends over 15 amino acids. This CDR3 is CSAGTIQAAGQPQHF. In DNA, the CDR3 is TGCAGTGCCGGCACCATACAGGCCGCGGGCCAGCCCCAGCATTTT.

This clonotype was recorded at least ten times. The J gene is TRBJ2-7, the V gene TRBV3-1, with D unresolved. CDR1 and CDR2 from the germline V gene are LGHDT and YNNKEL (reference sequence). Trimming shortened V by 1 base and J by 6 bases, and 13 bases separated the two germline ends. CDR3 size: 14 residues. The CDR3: CASSQGYSTIEQYF. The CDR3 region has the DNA TGTGCCAGCAGCCAAGGATACTCAACTATCGAGCAGTACTTC.

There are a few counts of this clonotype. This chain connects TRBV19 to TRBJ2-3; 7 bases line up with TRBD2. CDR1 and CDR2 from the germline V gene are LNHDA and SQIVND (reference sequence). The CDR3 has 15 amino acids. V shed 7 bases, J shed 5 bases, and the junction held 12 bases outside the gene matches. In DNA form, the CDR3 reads TGTGCCAGTAATTTCCAGCGGGGTGGCATAGATACGCAGTATTTT. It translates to CASNFQRGGIDTQYF.

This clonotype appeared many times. The CDR3 loop is CASSLARGDYEQYF. CDR3 coding DNA: TGTGCCAGCAGTTTAGCGCGCGGGGACTACGAGCAGTACTTC. V gene TRBV27 combines with J gene TRBJ2-7, with a weak D call TRBD2 (6 bases). Trimming stripped 2 bases from V and 3 bases from J, with 11 bases between. CDR1 is MNHEY and CDR2 is SMNVEV in the germline V gene (reference sequence). This CDR3 region has 14 residues.

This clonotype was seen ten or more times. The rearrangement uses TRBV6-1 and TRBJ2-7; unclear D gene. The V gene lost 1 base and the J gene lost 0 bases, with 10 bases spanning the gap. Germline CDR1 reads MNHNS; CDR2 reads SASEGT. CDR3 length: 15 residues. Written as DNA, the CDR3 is TGTGCCAGCAGTGAAGAGTTCGGAGCCTCCTACGAGCAGTACTTC. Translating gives CASSEEFGASYEQYF.

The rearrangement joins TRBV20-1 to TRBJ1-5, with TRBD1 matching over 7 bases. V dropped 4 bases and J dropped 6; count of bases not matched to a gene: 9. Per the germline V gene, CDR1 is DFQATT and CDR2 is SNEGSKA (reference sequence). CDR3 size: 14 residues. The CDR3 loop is CSAIIDRVAQPQHF. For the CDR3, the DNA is TGCAGTGCTATAATCGACAGGGTGGCTCAGCCCCAGCATTTT.

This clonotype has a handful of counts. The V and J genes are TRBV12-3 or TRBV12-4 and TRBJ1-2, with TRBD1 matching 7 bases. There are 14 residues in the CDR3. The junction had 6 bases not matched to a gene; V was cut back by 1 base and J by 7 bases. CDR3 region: CASSLGGRQGGYTF. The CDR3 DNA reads TGTGCCAGCAGTTTAGGGGGCCGACAGGGTGGCTACACCTTC.

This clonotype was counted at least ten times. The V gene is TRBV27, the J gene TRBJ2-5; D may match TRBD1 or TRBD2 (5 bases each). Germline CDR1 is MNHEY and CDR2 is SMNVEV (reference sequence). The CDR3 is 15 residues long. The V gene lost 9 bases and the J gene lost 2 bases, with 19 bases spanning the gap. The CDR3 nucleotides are TGTGCCAGTTCGCCTTTGGGGGATACACAAGAGACCCAGTACTTC. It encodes CASSPLGDTQETQYF.

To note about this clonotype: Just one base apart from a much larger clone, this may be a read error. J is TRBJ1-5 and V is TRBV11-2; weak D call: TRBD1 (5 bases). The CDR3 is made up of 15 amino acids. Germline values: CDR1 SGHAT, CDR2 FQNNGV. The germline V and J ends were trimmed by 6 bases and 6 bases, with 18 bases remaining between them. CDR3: CASSLIGASGQPQHF. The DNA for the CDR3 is TGTGCCAGCAGTTTGATAGGGGCTTCGGGTCAGCCCCAGCATTTT.

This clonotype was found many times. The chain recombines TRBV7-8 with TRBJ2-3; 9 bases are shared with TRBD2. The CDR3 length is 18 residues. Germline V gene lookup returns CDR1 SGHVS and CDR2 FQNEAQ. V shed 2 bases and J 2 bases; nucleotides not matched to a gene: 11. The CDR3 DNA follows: TGTGCCAGCAGCTTAAGACCGGGACTAGCCTTAATCACAGATACGCAGTATTTT. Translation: CASSLRPGLALITDTQYF.

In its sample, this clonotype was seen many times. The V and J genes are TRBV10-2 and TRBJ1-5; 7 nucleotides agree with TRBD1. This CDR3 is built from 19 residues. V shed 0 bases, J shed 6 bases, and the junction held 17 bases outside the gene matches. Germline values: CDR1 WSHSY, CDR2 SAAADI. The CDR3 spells CASSESILRQGVMRQPQHF. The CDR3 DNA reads TGCGCCAGCAGTGAGTCGATTTTGCGGCAGGGGGTCATGCGTCAGCCCCAGCATTTT.

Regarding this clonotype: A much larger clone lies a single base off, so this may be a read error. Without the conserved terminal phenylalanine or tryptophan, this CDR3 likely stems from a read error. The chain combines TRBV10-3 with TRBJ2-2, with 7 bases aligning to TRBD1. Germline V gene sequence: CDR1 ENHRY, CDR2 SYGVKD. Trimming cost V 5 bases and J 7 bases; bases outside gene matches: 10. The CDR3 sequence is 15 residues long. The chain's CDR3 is CAISLIDRVDGELFS. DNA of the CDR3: TGTGCCATCAGTCTCATCGACAGGGTGGACGGGGAGCTGTTTTCT.

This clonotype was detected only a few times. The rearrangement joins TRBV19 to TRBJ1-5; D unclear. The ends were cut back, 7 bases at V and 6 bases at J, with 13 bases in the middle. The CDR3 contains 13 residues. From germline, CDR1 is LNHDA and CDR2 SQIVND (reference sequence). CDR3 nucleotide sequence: TGTGCCAGTAAAGATGGCAATCTTCAGCCCCAGCATTTT. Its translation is CASKDGNLQPQHF.

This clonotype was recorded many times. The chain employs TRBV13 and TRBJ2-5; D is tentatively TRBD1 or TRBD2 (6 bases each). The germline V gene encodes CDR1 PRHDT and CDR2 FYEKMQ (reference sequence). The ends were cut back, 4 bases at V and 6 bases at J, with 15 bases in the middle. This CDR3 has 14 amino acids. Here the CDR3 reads CASSSPGAWKTQYF. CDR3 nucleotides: TGTGCCAGCAGCTCCCCGGGGGCGTGGAAGACCCAGTACTTC.

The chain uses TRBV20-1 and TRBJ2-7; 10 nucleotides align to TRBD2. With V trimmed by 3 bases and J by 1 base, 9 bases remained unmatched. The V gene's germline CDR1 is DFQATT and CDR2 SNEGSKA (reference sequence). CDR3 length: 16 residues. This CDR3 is CSARWTSGKISYEQYF. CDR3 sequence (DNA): TGCAGTGCTAGGTGGACTAGCGGCAAGATATCCTACGAGCAGTACTTC.

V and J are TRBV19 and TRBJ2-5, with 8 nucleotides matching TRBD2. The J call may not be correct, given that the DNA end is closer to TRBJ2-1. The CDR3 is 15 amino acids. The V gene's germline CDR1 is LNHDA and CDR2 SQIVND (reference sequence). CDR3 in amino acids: CASKPGAGGGGEQFF. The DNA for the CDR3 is TGTGCCAGTAAGCCAGGGGCGGGAGGAGGAGGTGAGCAGTTCTTC.

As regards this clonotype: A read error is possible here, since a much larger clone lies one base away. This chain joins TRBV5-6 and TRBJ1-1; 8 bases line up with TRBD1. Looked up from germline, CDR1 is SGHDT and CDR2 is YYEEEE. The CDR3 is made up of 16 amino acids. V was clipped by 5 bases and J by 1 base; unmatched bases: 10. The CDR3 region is CASSRGQAATNTEAFF. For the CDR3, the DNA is TGTGCCAGCAGTAGGGGACAGGCCGCGACGAACACTGAAGCTTTCTTT.

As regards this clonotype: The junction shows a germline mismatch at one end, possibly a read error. CDR3 loop: CASSSKTGPYYGYTF. CDR3 coding DNA: TGTGCCAGCAGTTCTAAGACAGGGCCCTACTACGGCTACACCTTC. The J gene is TRBJ1-2, the V gene TRBV14, with 7 bases fitting TRBD1. Germline V lookup: CDR1 SGHDN, CDR2 FVKESK. The CDR3 spans 15 residues.